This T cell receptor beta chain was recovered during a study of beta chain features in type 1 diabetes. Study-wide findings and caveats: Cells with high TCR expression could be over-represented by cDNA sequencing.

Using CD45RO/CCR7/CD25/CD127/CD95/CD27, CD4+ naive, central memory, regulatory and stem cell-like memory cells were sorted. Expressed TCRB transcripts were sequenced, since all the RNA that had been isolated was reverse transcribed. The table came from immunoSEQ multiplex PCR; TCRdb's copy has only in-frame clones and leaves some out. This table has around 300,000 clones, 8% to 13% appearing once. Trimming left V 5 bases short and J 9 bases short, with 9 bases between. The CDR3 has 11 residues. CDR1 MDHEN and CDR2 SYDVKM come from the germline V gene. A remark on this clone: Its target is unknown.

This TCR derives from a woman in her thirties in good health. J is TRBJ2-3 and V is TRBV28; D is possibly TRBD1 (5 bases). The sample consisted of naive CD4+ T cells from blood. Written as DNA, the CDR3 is TGTGCCAGCAGTGTCAGGGTAACGCAGTATTTT. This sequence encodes CASSVRVTQYF.